This T cell receptor (beta chain) was sequenced during a study of preoperative IRX-2 immunotherapy in early breast cancer. Repertoires were generated with immunoSEQ multiplex PCR, while TCRdb's copy carries only in-frame clones and drops some. The sample lists under 3,000 clones, about three quarters occurring once. Treatment denoted: preoperative locoregional IRX-2 cytokine immunotherapy. The ends lost 5 bases at V and 8 bases at J; junction bases unmatched: 16. Germline V gene data show CDR1 as SGHVS and CDR2 as FNYEAQ. The CDR3 consists of 17 residues. This sample comprised tumor tissue, obtained before IRX-2 immunotherapy. This chain joins TRBV7-6 and TRBJ2-1, with TRBD2 identical over 9 bases. The TCR originated in a human donor with breast cancer. Written as DNA, the CDR3 is TGTGCCAGCAGCCCAGCGGGTGTTAGCGGGAGTGTCTATGAGCAGTTCTTC. Translation gives CASSPAGVSGSVYEQFF.